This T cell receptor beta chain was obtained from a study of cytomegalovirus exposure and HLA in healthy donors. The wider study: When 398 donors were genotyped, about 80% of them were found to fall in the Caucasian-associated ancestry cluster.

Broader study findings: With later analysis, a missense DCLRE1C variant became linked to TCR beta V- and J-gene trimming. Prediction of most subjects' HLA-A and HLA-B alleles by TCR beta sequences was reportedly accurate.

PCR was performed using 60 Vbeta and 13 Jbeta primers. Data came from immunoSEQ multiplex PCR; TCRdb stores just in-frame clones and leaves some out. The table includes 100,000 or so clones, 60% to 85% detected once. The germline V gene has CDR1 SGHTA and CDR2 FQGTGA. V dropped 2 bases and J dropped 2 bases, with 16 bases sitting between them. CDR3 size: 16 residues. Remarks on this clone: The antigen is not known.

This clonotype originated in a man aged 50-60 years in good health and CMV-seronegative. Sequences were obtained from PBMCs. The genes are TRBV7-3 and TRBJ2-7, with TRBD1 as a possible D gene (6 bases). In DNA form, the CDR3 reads TGTGCCAGCAGCTTAGTGGGGGCTAGTGGGACCTACGAGCAGTACTTC. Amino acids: CASSLVGASGTYEQYF.